This T cell receptor beta chain was captured in a study of T cell changes during pregnancy in multiple sclerosis. Germline trimming cut 5 bases from V and 0 bases from J; bases unmatched to any gene: 3. This CDR3 contains 15 residues. Germline CDR1 and CDR2: LGHNT and FRNRAP. TCRdb's table, derived via immunoSEQ multiplex PCR, lists solely in-frame clones and lacks some. The table shows 40,000 to 45,000 clones, with approximately 89% occurring only once. Sequenced here: CD4+ T cells from peripheral blood mononuclear cells, sampled in the first trimester of pregnancy. The receptor was derived from a female donor with multiple sclerosis, enrolled in a pregnancy study. The rearrangement uses TRBV12-5 and TRBJ1-3; 8 bases are a match to TRBD1. As DNA, the CDR3 is TGTGCTAGTGGTATAGGGACAGGCTCTGGAAACACCATATATTTT. This translates into CASGIGTGSGNTIYF.